These T cell receptor beta chains were read from a single sample in a study of blood T cell repertoires in COVID-19. Data came from immunoSEQ multiplex PCR; TCRdb stores just in-frame clones and leaves some out. Of about 140,000 clones in the sample, roughly 84% were seen once. The source material was peripheral blood. The receptors stem from a human donor in a cohort sampled during active COVID-19. The CDR3 runs from the conserved cysteine through the conserved F or W. A D gene is named only where the DNA matches it firmly. Only part of the rows carry a size: once, few, many, or a class if the clone is expanded.

TRBJ1-1,TRBV27,NA,NA,CASRNAVNTEAFF,TGTGCCAGCAGGAACGCAGTGAACACTGAAGCTTTCTTT
TRBJ2-1,TRBV4-2,once,TRBD2,CASSQDYERGKNEQFF,TGTGCCAGCAGCCAAGATTACGAGCGGGGAAAGAATGAGCAGTTCTTC
TRBJ2-5,TRBV3-1/TRBV3-2,NA,TRBD1,CASTLTGQDQETQYF,TGTGCCAGCACCCTCACCGGACAGGACCAAGAGACCCAGTACTTC
TRBJ1-3,TRBV30,NA,NA,CASYPRSSGNTIYF,TGTGCCTCCTACCCCAGGTCCTCTGGAAACACCATATATTTT
TRBJ1-1,TRBV3-1/TRBV3-2,once,NA,CASSQDLAPEGDTEAFF,TGTGCCAGCAGCCAAGATTTAGCCCCCGAGGGGGACACTGAAGCTTTCTTT
TRBJ2-3,TRBV2,NA,NA,CASSRQYPSTDTQYF,TGTGCCAGCAGTAGACAGTACCCTAGCACAGATACGCAGTATTTT
TRBJ1-1,TRBV4-2,NA,NA,CASSHPKGGVSFMNTEAFF,TGTGCCAGCAGCCATCCCAAGGGGGGGGTCTCTTTTATGAACACTGAAGCTTTCTTT
TRBJ1-2,TRBV18,NA,NA,CASSPGAGVDYGYTF,TGTGCCAGCTCACCAGGGGCAGGGGTTGACTATGGCTACACCTTC
TRBJ2-2,TRBV2,NA,TRBD1,CASSEQGARTGELFF,TGTGCCAGCAGCGAACAGGGGGCACGCACCGGGGAGCTGTTTTTT
TRBJ1-2,TRBV7-8,NA,TRBD1,CASSTPTGNYGYTF,TGTGCCAGCAGCACCCCGACAGGGAACTATGGCTACACCTTC
TRBJ2-3,TRBV7-2,NA,NA,CASSGRRPPDTQYF,TGTGCCAGCAGTGGGAGGCGGCCCCCAGATACGCAGTATTTT
TRBJ2-1,TRBV6-5,NA,TRBD2,CASSRGVGRNEQFF,TGTGCCAGCAGTCGGGGGGTGGGGAGGAATGAGCAGTTCTTC
TRBJ2-1,TRBV18,NA,NA,CASSLRQNYNEQFF,TGTGCCAGCTCACTTAGACAGAACTACAATGAGCAGTTCTTC
TRBJ2-5,TRBV11-2,NA,TRBD1,CASSLGPGGETQYF,TGTGCCAGCAGTCTCGGACCAGGGGGCGAGACCCAGTACTTC
TRBJ1-2,TRBV6-1,NA,NA,CASSELWAGGYTF,TGTGCCAGCAGTGAATTGTGGGCCGGTGGCTACACCTTC
TRBJ1-2,TRBV4-2,NA,NA,CASSQQPEETNYGYTF,TGTGCCAGCAGCCAACAACCCGAGGAAACTAACTATGGCTACACCTTC
TRBJ1-2,TRBV28,NA,NA,CASRSDYRVYGYTF,TGTGCCAGCAGGTCTGATTACAGGGTCTATGGCTACACCTTC
TRBJ2-3,TRBV28,once,TRBD2,CAIGRGGGTDTQYF,TGTGCCATAGGACGCGGGGGAGGCACAGATACGCAGTATTTT
TRBJ2-7,TRBV28,few,NA,CASRDKTYEQYF,TGTGCCAGCCGGGACAAGACCTACGAGCAGTACTTC
TRBJ2-3,TRBV29-1,NA,NA,CSVGVAADTQYF,TGCAGCGTTGGGGTTGCGGCAGATACGCAGTATTTT
TRBJ1-1,TRBV29-1,NA,NA,CSVDPGVEAFF,TGCAGCGTTGACCCAGGGGTTGAAGCTTTCTTT
TRBJ2-3,TRBV30,NA,TRBD1,CAWSPGKGATDTQYF,TGTGCCTGGAGTCCCGGTAAGGGGGCGACAGATACGCAGTATTTT
TRBJ2-6,TRBV29-1,once,NA,CSVILSTGISSGANVLTF,TGCAGCGTTATCCTCTCAACAGGGATCTCGTCTGGGGCCAACGTCCTGACTTTC
TRBJ1-1,TRBV9,NA,NA,CASSAREGGSADTEAFF,TGTGCCAGCAGCGCCAGGGAGGGAGGGAGTGCGGACACTGAAGCTTTCTTT
TRBJ2-3,TRBV19,NA,NA,CASSILPGEDTQYF,TGTGCCAGTAGTATACTCCCGGGAGAAGATACGCAGTATTTT
TRBJ1-1,TRBV28,NA,TRBD1,CASSSFRTGGQAFF,TGTGCCAGCAGTTCCTTCCGGACAGGGGGCCAAGCTTTCTTT
TRBJ2-1,TRBV4-2,few,TRBD1,CASSQGQGRQFF,TGTGCCAGCAGCCAAGGACAGGGCAGGCAGTTCTTC
TRBJ2-6,TRBV4-2,NA,TRBD1,CASSPRVGQGSSGANVLTF,TGTGCCAGCAGCCCAAGGGTGGGACAGGGGAGCTCTGGGGCCAACGTCCTGACTTTC